This T cell receptor (beta chain) was observed in a study of lymphopenia after photon versus proton radiotherapy. Findings and caveats of the study: Oligoclonal CD8+ Temra expansion after nadir drove photon patients' diversity drop. Photon-treated patients lost naive T cells and TCR diversity; proton-treated stayed stable. Larger post-nadir TCR diversity loss correlated inversely with survival in deceased patients.

The CDR3 has 17 amino acids. Trimming pared 6 bases from V and 4 bases from J, leaving 24 bases between. CDR1 and CDR2 (germline): MDHEN, SYDVKM. With regard to this clone: The target antigen is unknown.

Method: immunoSEQ multiplex PCR; TCRdb's copy keeps in-frame clones and lacks some. The data contain about 26,000 clones, roughly nine tenths of them singletons. Sample: peripheral blood, taken from a patient treated with photon-based radiotherapy. The chain couples TRBV28 to TRBJ1-2; D is possibly TRBD1 (6 bases). This receptor was obtained from a woman aged 45-59 years with cholangiocarcinoma. The CDR3 DNA follows: TGTGCCAGCAGCTTAGGGGAAACCAGGGGTAAGGCCTATGGCTACACCTTC. This codes for CASSLGETRGKAYGYTF.